This T cell receptor beta chain was retrieved from a study of shared clonotypes between healthy human individuals. Every immunoSEQ plate was one replicate of a subset's evenly spread DNA. Data came from immunoSEQ multiplex PCR; TCRdb stores just in-frame clones and leaves some out. The table lists 1.4 million or so clones, 98% of them singletons, with roughly 0.36% in the top ten. Study results and limitations: How much donors shared clonotypes was expected to be affected by sequencing depth.

Concerning this clone: Its antigen is not identified. Other DNA sequences in this sample translate to the same CDR3.

Naive CD4+ cells were CD45RA-selected; the remaining cells were memory. The specimen sequenced was naive CD4+ T cells sorted from blood. Subset noted: CD45RA+ positively selected. The origin of this receptor is a man aged 30 to 39 in good health.

CDR3 region: CASSPTGVETQYF. CDR3 bases: TGTGCCAGCTCACCTACAGGGGTGGAGACCCAGTACTTC. V and J are TRBV18 and TRBJ2-5, with TRBD1 matching 7 bases. Trimming cost V 3 bases and J 5 bases; bases outside gene matches: 3. Germline V CDR1 and CDR2: KGHSH, LQKENI. The CDR3 is made up of 13 amino acids.